This T cell receptor beta chain was captured in a study of CD8 T cells in Susac syndrome. Trimming shortened V by 6 bases and J by 0 bases, and 13 bases separated the two germline ends. The CDR3 length is 15 residues. Germline V CDR1 and CDR2: SEHNR, FQNEAQ (reference sequence). When the RNA was reverse transcribed, random hexamers were used with an input of about 0.5 to 1 ug. TCRdb redid the calling of the immunoSEQ multiplex PCR reads with MiXCR, one entry per CDR3 protein. Of under 150,000 distinct CDR3 sequences listed, about 95% are singletons. This sequence was found in a human donor with Susac syndrome. Source material: CD4+ T cells from PBMCs. This chain uses TRBV7-9 with TRBJ2-3, with D perhaps TRBD2 (6 bases). CDR3 sequence reads: CASRIRSGSTDTQYF. The CDR3 DNA reads TGTGCCAGCAGGATTCGTAGCGGAAGCACAGATACGCAGTATTTT.